A selection of T cell receptor beta chains follows, all from one sample in a study of blood T cell repertoires in COVID-19. This table comes from immunoSEQ multiplex PCR, and its TCRdb copy is limited to in-frame clones, with some not included. The table records some 200,000 clones, around four fifths of them present only once. The sample comprised peripheral blood. The origin of the receptors is a woman older than 75 with COVID-19, enrolled during active disease. Both conserved end residues are part of each CDR3. The order of the fields is CDR3 DNA, CDR3 protein, D gene, V gene, J gene, clone size. A D gene is named only where the DNA matches it firmly. Rows may omit the clone size; those that give it use once, few, many or a size class.

CDR3 DNA: TGTGCCAGCAGCATCCGACAGGGTAATGAAAAACTGTTTTTT; CDR3 protein: CASSIRQGNEKLFF; D gene: TRBD1; V gene: TRBV11-2; J gene: TRBJ1-4; clone size: -
CDR3 DNA: TGTGCCAGCAGCGGTGGACAGGGTGACAATCAGCCCCAGCATTTT; CDR3 protein: CASSGGQGDNQPQHF; D gene: TRBD1; V gene: TRBV7-6; J gene: TRBJ1-5; clone size: -
CDR3 DNA: TGCAGTGCTTTTTCCCAATATACGCAGTATTTT; CDR3 protein: CSAFSQYTQYF; D gene: -; V gene: TRBV20-1; J gene: TRBJ2-3; clone size: -
CDR3 DNA: TGTGCCATCAGTGCTACAGGGATGAACACTGAAGCTTTCTTT; CDR3 protein: CAISATGMNTEAFF; D gene: -; V gene: TRBV10-3; J gene: TRBJ1-1; clone size: -
CDR3 DNA: TGTGCCAGCAGCAGCTCTAGCGGGGGAGCTTTTCGCACAGATACGCAGTATTTT; CDR3 protein: CASSSSSGGAFRTDTQYF; D gene: TRBD2; V gene: TRBV5-4; J gene: TRBJ2-3; clone size: -
CDR3 DNA: TGTGCCAGCAGTTCGACAGTCTATGGCTACACCTTC; CDR3 protein: CASSSTVYGYTF; D gene: -; V gene: TRBV6-5; J gene: TRBJ1-2; clone size: once
CDR3 DNA: TGTGCCAGCAGCTTACGCGAAGGGACTAGCGGTACGCAGTATTTT; CDR3 protein: CASSLREGTSGTQYF; D gene: TRBD2; V gene: TRBV7-2; J gene: TRBJ2-3; clone size: once
CDR3 DNA: TGTGCCAGCAGCGCCCACGGGACAGGGTGGGGTGAAGCTTTCTTT; CDR3 protein: CASSAHGTGWGEAFF; D gene: TRBD1; V gene: TRBV9; J gene: TRBJ1-1; clone size: -
CDR3 DNA: TGTGCCAGCAGCATGGGGACAGCGTACCAAGAGACCCAGTACTTC; CDR3 protein: CASSMGTAYQETQYF; D gene: TRBD1; V gene: TRBV7-9; J gene: TRBJ2-5; clone size: few
CDR3 DNA: TGTGCCAGCAGTTTATCGCCGTCGGCTGGAGGCGGGGAGACCCAGTACTTC; CDR3 protein: CASSLSPSAGGGETQYF; D gene: -; V gene: TRBV28; J gene: TRBJ2-5; clone size: -
CDR3 DNA: TGTGCCAGCAGCCTCCAAACACAGGGTAGGCACTTC; CDR3 protein: CASSLQTQGRHF; D gene: -; V gene: TRBV7-9; J gene: TRBJ2-4; clone size: -
CDR3 DNA: TGTGCCAGCTCCGCTACCGGACTAGGACCGTTCTTC; CDR3 protein: CASSATGLGPFF; D gene: TRBD2; V gene: TRBV11-2; J gene: TRBJ2-1; clone size: -
CDR3 DNA: TGTGCCAGCTCACCACCATCGGGGGTGGGCACTGAAGCTTTCTTT; CDR3 protein: CASSPPSGVGTEAFF; D gene: -; V gene: TRBV18; J gene: TRBJ1-1; clone size: -
CDR3 DNA: TGCAGCGTTGAGCCAGGGGGAATAGGCTACACCTTC; CDR3 protein: CSVEPGGIGYTF; D gene: TRBD1; V gene: TRBV29-1; J gene: TRBJ1-2; clone size: -
CDR3 DNA: TGCGCCAGCAGCTTGGAGGTGCGCCAGGGGAATGAAAAACTGTTTTTT; CDR3 protein: CASSLEVRQGNEKLFF; D gene: -; V gene: TRBV5-1; J gene: TRBJ1-4; clone size: -
CDR3 DNA: TGTGCCAGCAGCCAGGGGGCAGGCACTGAAGCTTTCTTT; CDR3 protein: CASSQGAGTEAFF; D gene: -; V gene: TRBV3-1/TRBV3-2; J gene: TRBJ1-1; clone size: once
CDR3 DNA: TGTGCCAGCAGCTTGCGAGCGGCCATCAGGGGCTACACCTTC; CDR3 protein: CASSLRAAIRGYTF; D gene: -; V gene: TRBV5-5; J gene: TRBJ1-2; clone size: -
CDR3 DNA: TGTGCCAGCAGCTTTCCGGGACAGGGGGCCGGCTACACCTTC; CDR3 protein: CASSFPGQGAGYTF; D gene: TRBD1; V gene: TRBV6-6; J gene: TRBJ1-2; clone size: -
CDR3 DNA: TGTGCCAGCAGCCTTAGGACTAGCGGGGTAGGAGAGACCCAGTACTTC; CDR3 protein: CASSLRTSGVGETQYF; D gene: TRBD2; V gene: TRBV3-1/TRBV3-2; J gene: TRBJ2-5; clone size: once
CDR3 DNA: TGTGCCAGCTCACCAGAAATCTTAGGGGTTGGCGAAAAACTGTTTTTT; CDR3 protein: CASSPEILGVGEKLFF; D gene: -; V gene: TRBV18; J gene: TRBJ1-4; clone size: -
CDR3 DNA: TGTGCCAGCAGCCAAGACCTAGCGGGGGGCACGGGCAATGAGCAGTTCTTC; CDR3 protein: CASSQDLAGGTGNEQFF; D gene: TRBD2; V gene: TRBV3-1/TRBV3-2; J gene: TRBJ2-1; clone size: -
CDR3 DNA: TGTGCCAGCTCACCCCGCCGGGGGGGGGAGGGCACTGAAGCTTTCTTT; CDR3 protein: CASSPRRGGEGTEAFF; D gene: -; V gene: TRBV18; J gene: TRBJ1-1; clone size: -
CDR3 DNA: TGTGCCATCAGTGAGTCTAGAAATACGCAGTATTTT; CDR3 protein: CAISESRNTQYF; D gene: -; V gene: TRBV10-3; J gene: TRBJ2-3; clone size: -
CDR3 DNA: TGTGCCAGCAGTAAACAGGGGGAGACCCAGTACTTC; CDR3 protein: CASSKQGETQYF; D gene: TRBD1; V gene: TRBV6-5; J gene: TRBJ2-5; clone size: -
CDR3 DNA: TGTGCCAGCTCATCGACAGGGTCGGGCACCGGGGAGCTGTTTTTT; CDR3 protein: CASSSTGSGTGELFF; D gene: TRBD1; V gene: TRBV18; J gene: TRBJ2-2; clone size: -
CDR3 DNA: TGTGCCAGCAGGCCTAGCGGGGGGAACGAGCAGTACTTC; CDR3 protein: CASRPSGGNEQYF; D gene: TRBD2; V gene: TRBV5-4; J gene: TRBJ2-7; clone size: -